This entry is about one T cell receptor beta chain. Antigen: not known. These data are taken from a study of radiotherapy plus CTLA-4 blockade in lung cancer. Study context: Objective response rate was 18%; disease control rate, approximately 33%.

Study-wide points: TCR clones from tumors expanded in blood after radiotherapy plus ipilimumab. Early shifts in blood T cell clones, with interferon-beta, reportedly predicted response best.

This CDR3 has 16 residues. Looked up from germline, CDR1 is LNHDA and CDR2 is SQIVND (reference sequence). V gave up 3 bases and J gave up 3 bases, with 18 bases separating them. Libraries were prepared by immunoSEQ multiplex PCR; TCRdb keeps only in-frame clonotypes and omits some of them. The sample shows approximately 80,000 clones, approximately 80% of them seen only once. Lung cancer patients with chemo-refractory metastatic non-small-cell disease were given focal radiation plus CTLA-4 blockade with ipilimumab. The rearrangement uses TRBV19 and TRBJ2-7; perhaps TRBD2 as D (7 bases). The TCR comes from a human donor with non-small cell lung cancer who had stable disease on radiotherapy plus ipilimumab. This material consisted of peripheral blood, taken from a patient treated with radiotherapy plus ipilimumab. The CDR3 here is CASSILQGGGFYEQYF. In nucleotides, the CDR3 is TGTGCCAGTAGTATTCTACAAGGGGGGGGATTCTACGAGCAGTACTTC.